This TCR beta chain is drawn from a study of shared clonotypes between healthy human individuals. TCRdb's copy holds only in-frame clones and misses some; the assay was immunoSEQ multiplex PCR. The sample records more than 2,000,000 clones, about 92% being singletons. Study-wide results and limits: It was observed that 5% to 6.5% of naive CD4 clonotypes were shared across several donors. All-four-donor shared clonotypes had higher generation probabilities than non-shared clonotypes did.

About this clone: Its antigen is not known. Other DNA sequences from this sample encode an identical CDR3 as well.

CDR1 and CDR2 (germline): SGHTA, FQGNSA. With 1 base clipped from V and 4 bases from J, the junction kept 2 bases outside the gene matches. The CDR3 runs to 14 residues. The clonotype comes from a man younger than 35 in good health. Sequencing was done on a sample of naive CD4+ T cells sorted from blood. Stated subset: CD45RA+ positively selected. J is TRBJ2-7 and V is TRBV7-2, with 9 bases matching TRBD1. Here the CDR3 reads CASSLDRGPYEQYF. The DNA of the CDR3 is TGTGCCAGCAGCTTAGACAGGGGGCCTTACGAGCAGTACTTC.